The T cell receptor (beta chain) under discussion was sequenced for a study of blood T cell repertoires in COVID-19. As for the study in general: Italy, Spain and the United States were the sources of the convalescent and acute COVID-19 samples. Sample material is recorded as cDNA or gDNA derived from T cells, B-cell-depleted T cells, or PBMCs.

Self-reported history from a screening survey and questionnaire set each donor's cohort. V gave up 1 base and J gave up 0 bases, with 12 bases separating them. The CDR3 is made up of 17 amino acids. Germline CDR1 and CDR2: SGHTA and FQGTGA. Authors' analysis steps: It was from reference gene primer amplification that nucleated cell counts were estimated. Clones were read by immunoSEQ multiplex PCR, and TCRdb kept only the in-frame ones, dropping some. V and J calls and clone size come straight from that table; D and trimming were deduced from the DNA. The sample includes about 310,000 clones, about 91% of them seen just once.

Input material: PBMCs or T cells enriched from blood (not recorded which). The origin of this receptor is a woman in her 40s who had recovered from COVID-19. This rearrangement joins TRBV7-3 to TRBJ2-2; maybe TRBD1 (5 bases). CDR3 nucleotides: TGTGCCAGCAGCTTAAGGCGCGACAGCGCGAACACCGGGGAGCTGTTTTTT. Protein product: CASSLRRDSANTGELFF.